The next 5 T cell receptor beta chains were all read from a single sample in a study of cytomegalovirus exposure and HLA in healthy donors (dated by TCRdb to 2016 to 2017). The library was obtained by the immunoSEQ multiplex PCR assay. For the multiplex PCR, a mixture combining 60 forward primers for TCR Vbeta segments and 13 reverse primers for TCR Jbeta segments was used. This is the immuneACCESS table as TCRdb keeps it, with only in-frame sequences that have V and J called. A part of the clones is gone; compared with another copy, unresolved V genes explain less than half, and the rest is unexplained. This sample has 180,000 or so clones in its table, and about 82% of those were observed once. Of the sample, 0.65% to 0.95% falls within the top ten clones. The sequencing input was PBMCs. These receptors were collected from a female donor in good health and CMV-seronegative.

Only a few counts were recorded for this clone. The chain uses TRBV15 and TRBJ1-2; D is uncertain. V was cut by 3 bases and J by 4 bases, with 12 bases left in between. The germline V gene has CDR1 LNHNV and CDR2 YYDKDF (reference sequence). CDR3 size: 14 residues. CDR3 nucleotide sequence: TGTGCCACCAGCAGCCAGGCGACCCTCTATGGCTACACCTTC. Translating gives CATSSQATLYGYTF.

This chain joins TRBV9 and TRBJ2-7; 8 bases map to TRBD1. Unmatched junction bases numbered 7, after V lost 3 bases and J lost 2 bases. Germline values: CDR1 SGDLS, CDR2 YYNGEE. The CDR3 has 15 residues. CDR3 sequence reads: CASSAGQGMTYEQYF. Here the CDR3 DNA reads TGTGCCAGCAGCGCCGGACAGGGTATGACCTACGAGCAGTACTTC.

This clone was seen a few times. The rearrangement joins TRBV5-4 to TRBJ1-2; unclear D gene. The CDR3 spans 15 residues. CDR1 and CDR2 (germline): SGHNT, YYREEE (reference sequence). Trimming cost V 3 bases and J 3 bases, with 15 bases left between them. CDR3: CASSWWRGPDYGYTF. The CDR3 region has the DNA TGTGCCAGCAGCTGGTGGAGAGGCCCGGACTATGGCTACACCTTC. Full variable domain (outside the CDR3, taken from reference TRBV5-4 and TRBJ1-2): ETGVTQSPTHLIKTRGQQVTLRCSSQSGHNTVSWYQQALGQGPQFIFQYYREEENGRGNFPPRFSGLQFPNYSSELNVNALELDDSALYLCASSWWRGPDYGYTFGSGTRLTVV.

J is TRBJ2-7 and V is TRBV21-1; the table's D gene call, TRBD2, was not cross checked with the DNA. TRBV21-1 is recorded as a pseudogene. This CDR3 is 14 amino acids long. For the CDR3, the DNA is TGTGCCAGCAGCAAGCGTACTAGCGCCTACGAGCAGTACTTC. This encodes CASSKRTSAYEQYF.

This clone has more than one count but fewer than ten. The J gene is TRBJ2-3, the V gene TRBV4-3, with 7 bases identical to TRBD2. Germline CDR1 and CDR2: LGHNA and YSLEER. V lost 0 bases and J lost 2; bases outside the gene matches: 2. CDR3 size: 15 residues. The chain's CDR3 is CASSQDGTTTDTQYF. The CDR3 bases are TGCGCCAGCAGCCAAGACGGGACTACCACAGATACGCAGTATTTT.